The text below deals with one T cell receptor beta chain. This sample was taken from a study of blood T cell repertoires in COVID-19. Clones were read by immunoSEQ multiplex PCR, and TCRdb kept only the in-frame ones, dropping some. The repertoire holds about 68,000 clones, with 80% to 90% as singletons. Sequenced: peripheral blood. This TCR was sampled from a man older than 75 with COVID-19, enrolled during active disease.

The CDR3 sequence is CASSQGGQATSPLHF. For the CDR3, the DNA is TGCGCCAGCAGCCAAGGGGGGCAGGCTACTTCACCCCTCCACTTT. The chain employs TRBV4-1 and TRBJ1-6; weak D call: TRBD1 (6 bases). Trimming removed 1 base from V and 9 bases from J, with 13 bases in between. CDR1 and CDR2 (germline): MGHRA, YSYEKL. The CDR3 sequence is 15 residues long.